This TCR beta chain comes out of a study of blood T cell repertoires in COVID-19. Produced via immunoSEQ multiplex PCR; TCRdb's table is partial and in-frame only. The sample lists a few hundred thousand clones, over 80% occurring once. Those who participated ranged in age from about 18 to 89 years and resided in about two dozen US areas. Germline V gives CDR1 SGDLS, CDR2 YYNGEE. CDR3 length: 16 amino acids. The V end was cut by 0 bases, the J end by 2 bases, with 14 bases between. This receptor was identified in a woman in her 50s who had recovered from COVID-19. The sample taken for sequencing was PBMCs or T cells enriched from blood (not recorded which). This chain connects TRBV9 to TRBJ1-2; D possibly corresponds to TRBD1 (5 bases). The CDR3: CASSVGGAAQNYGYTF. The DNA for the CDR3 is TGTGCCAGCAGCGTAGGCGGGGCGGCCCAAAACTATGGCTACACCTTC.